This entry is about one TCR beta chain. This specimen belongs to a study of blood T cells in healthy people across ages. Per germline, CDR1 SGHTA and CDR2 FQGTGA. The CDR3 loop spans 19 amino acids. V shed 5 bases, J shed 0 bases, and the junction held 13 bases outside the gene matches. A sample-barcoded 5' primer and a J-beta primer mix were used in a second PCR of roughly 6 to 11 cycles. TCRdb redid the calling of the 5' RACE reads with MiXCR, one entry per CDR3 protein. The repertoire includes 850,000 to 1,300,000 distinct CDR3 sequences, 35% to 50% of them detected once, and over 15% sits in the top ten.

The chain employs TRBV7-3 and TRBJ2-6; 7 bases line up with TRBD1. The TCR was taken from a woman aged 60 to 75 in good health. Input material: blood. CDR3 sequence reads: CASSPQTGLSGSGANVLTF. The CDR3 nucleotides read TGTGCCAGCAGCCCCCAGACAGGGCTCTCTGGCTCTGGGGCCAACGTCCTGACTTTC.